The entry that follows covers one T cell receptor (beta chain) sequence. Library preparation (for TCRbeta) was performed with unique molecular identifiers. MiXCR was run by TCRdb on the PCR reads, yielding one entry per CDR3 protein. In the table there are 500,000 to 750,000 distinct CDR3 sequences, about a quarter of which are singletons. These data originate in a study of T-cell reconstitution after alpha-beta-depleted transplantation in children. Germline CDR1 SGHRS, CDR2 YFSETQ. Trimming cost V 0 bases and J 8 bases, with 12 bases left between them. There are 14 residues in the CDR3. The TCR originated in a boy younger than two with Wiskott-Aldrich syndrome, due to receive a stem cell transplant. The V gene is TRBV5-1, the J gene TRBJ2-1; D unclear. Sequencing was performed on PBMCs, taken before TCRalphabeta/CD19-depleted stem cell transplant. CDR3 DNA sequence: TGCGCCAGCAGCTTGGTCGGAATCGTCGATGAGCAGTTCTTC. Protein sequence: CASSLVGIVDEQFF.